This TCR beta chain was sequenced in a study of T-cell memory formation after mild COVID-19. The wider study: The study found TCR clusters largely donor specific. Study-wide results and limits: Shrinking CD4+ clones resided mostly in CM and EM, and CD8+ ones in EMRA. The pre-infection memory compartment contained some responding clones, suggesting cross-reactive memory joined.

Concerning this clonotype itself: As yet, its antigen is unknown.

J was trimmed by 10 bases and V by 4 bases; bases with no gene match: 11. CDR1 is SGHRS and CDR2 is YFSETQ in the germline V gene. The CDR3 is 15 amino acids. Each CDR3 protein is one row after TCRdb ran MiXCR on the 5' RACE reads. The table lists 90,000 to 120,000 distinct CDR3 sequences, 15% to 20% of them singletons. The source of this sequence is a young man who had mild COVID-19 (a few samples of this study predate the infection). Cell type and time point are not known. V usage is TRBV5-1 and J usage is TRBJ1-6, with 7 positions matching TRBD1. The sample was PBMCs or a T cell subset sorted from them (not recorded which). In nucleotides, the CDR3 is TGCGCCAGCAGCCCGGATAGGGGACAGTTCTCACCCCTCCACTTT. This translates into CASSPDRGQFSPLHF.